These T cell receptor beta chains were read from a single sample in a study of HIV-infected patients and healthy controls. MiXCR, applied by TCRdb to the 5' RACE reads, yields one record per CDR3 protein. The sample has almost 65,000 distinct CDR3 sequences; roughly a fifth are singletons. The sequenced sample consisted of CD4+ T cells from blood. Receptors originate from a human donor in good health. CDR3s include the opening cysteine and the closing phenylalanine or tryptophan. D genes are given only for firm matches. Clone size is given for some rows only: seen once, a few or many times, or a class if the clone is expanded.

size,J,V,D,DNA,CDR3
many,TRBJ2-7,TRBV3-1,TRBD2,TGTGCCAGCAGCCAAGGCGGGGGGATCGGCGAGCAGTACTTC,CASSQGGGIGEQYF
many,TRBJ2-3,TRBV11-3,TRBD2,TGTGCCAGCAGCTTATCGGGGGGAATCGGGCGGGATACGCAGTATTTT,CASSLSGGIGRDTQYF
many,TRBJ1-4,TRBV6-5,NA,TGTGCCAGCAGATTCGGGGGGGCCTGGGGTGAAAAACTGTTTTTT,CASRFGGAWGEKLFF
NA,TRBJ1-1,TRBV10-3,TRBD1,TGTGCCATCAGTGAGCGACAGGGTAAAGGGGTGAACACTGAAGCTTTCTTT,CAISERQGKGVNTEAFF
many,TRBJ1-1,TRBV20-1,NA,TGCAGTGCTAGGGCCTTCGGGCCCTCAAACACTGAAGCTTTCTTT,CSARAFGPSNTEAFF
few,TRBJ2-7,TRBV29-1,TRBD1,TGCAGCGTCGAGGGGGCGTCCTACGAGCAGTACTTC,CSVEGASYEQYF
NA,TRBJ1-5,TRBV19,NA,TGTGCCAGTAGTATTACCCCCAGGGGTAATCAGCCCCAGCATTTT,CASSITPRGNQPQHF
few,TRBJ2-1,TRBV6-2/TRBV6-3,TRBD1,TGTGCCAGCAGACAGGGGGGCTACAATGAGCAGTTCTTC,CASRQGGYNEQFF
few,TRBJ2-4,TRBV10-3,NA,TGTGCCATCAGTGAGCCGCGCTCGAACATTCAGTACTTC,CAISEPRSNIQYF
many,TRBJ1-1,TRBV5-1,NA,TGCGCCAGCACCGACAGGAACACTGAAGCTTTCTTT,CASTDRNTEAFF
many,TRBJ1-1,TRBV12-5,NA,TGTGCTAGTGGTCCAGGGTGGGGGCGCGGAGCTTTCTTT,CASGPGWGRGAFF
NA,TRBJ2-7,TRBV29-1,TRBD2,TGCAGCGTTCGGCGGGGGGGCGAGCAGTACTTC,CSVRRGGEQYF
NA,TRBJ1-1,TRBV5-1,NA,TGCGCCAGCAGGTCCTGGGATCCAAACACTGAAGCTTTCTTT,CASRSWDPNTEAFF
many,TRBJ2-3,TRBV20-1,NA,TGCAGTGCTACGGCTAGTGGTACAGATACGCAGTATTTT,CSATASGTDTQYF
many,TRBJ1-2,TRBV12-3/TRBV12-4,NA,TGTGCCAGCAGTTTAACAGGAGAGATTTATGGCTACACCTTC,CASSLTGEIYGYTF
NA,TRBJ2-1,TRBV4-1,TRBD2,TGCGCCAGCAGCCAAGATCGGCGCGGGGGACCCTACAATGAGCAGTTCTTC,CASSQDRRGGPYNEQFF
NA,TRBJ2-7,TRBV13,NA,TGTGCCAGCAGCTTAGGAGGGTCCAACTCCTACGAGCAGTACTTC,CASSLGGSNSYEQYF
many,TRBJ1-4,TRBV5-1,NA,TGCGCCAGCAGCGCGGACAGCTATAATGAAAAACTGTTTTTT,CASSADSYNEKLFF
few,TRBJ1-1,TRBV2,NA,TGTGCCGGAGGGGGGTGGGGAGGCACTGAAGCTTTCTTT,CAGGGWGGTEAFF